The present T cell receptor (beta chain) was sequenced within a study of T cell changes during pregnancy in multiple sclerosis. CDR1 is MDHEN and CDR2 is SYDVKM in the germline V gene. V lost 6 bases and J 5 bases, leaving 14 bases between the germline ends. The CDR3 totals 13 residues. Libraries were prepared by immunoSEQ multiplex PCR; TCRdb keeps only in-frame clonotypes and omits some of them. Found here are about 85,000 clones, roughly 92% of them singletons; the top ten hold approximately 2.5%. This clonotype originated in a female donor with multiple sclerosis, enrolled in a pregnancy study. This chain joins TRBV28 and TRBJ2-7; D is possibly TRBD1 (6 bases). The sequences come from peripheral blood, collected in the first trimester of pregnancy. The CDR3: CASSIQGFNEQYF. The CDR3 DNA is TGTGCCAGCAGCATACAGGGTTTCAACGAGCAGTACTTC.